This T cell receptor (beta chain) was captured in a study of blood T cell repertoires in COVID-19. Looking at the study overall: The origin of the acute and convalescent COVID-19 samples was the United States, Italy and Spain. In each case, the material was cDNA or gDNA derived from T cells, B-cell-depleted T cells, or PBMCs.

Looked up from germline, CDR1 is LNHDA and CDR2 is SQIVND (reference sequence). The CDR3 loop spans 16 amino acids. Unmatched junction bases numbered 8, after V lost 3 bases and J lost 6 bases. Only one count was recorded for this clone. As originally analysed: Amplified reference gene primers provided the basis for estimating nucleated cell counts. Produced via immunoSEQ multiplex PCR; TCRdb's table is partial and in-frame only. The DNA gave D and trimming, while V, J and clone size come from that table. The table shows some 170,000 clones, with nearly 80% occurring only once. This TCR came from an older woman with acute or convalescent COVID-19. The specimen sequenced was peripheral blood. This chain links TRBV19 with TRBJ2-7; 13 nucleotides match TRBD2. The CDR3 nucleotides are TGTGCCAGTAGTATGGGGCCAACTAGCGGGAGGGCCGAGCAGTACTTC. Amino acid sequence: CASSMGPTSGRAEQYF.